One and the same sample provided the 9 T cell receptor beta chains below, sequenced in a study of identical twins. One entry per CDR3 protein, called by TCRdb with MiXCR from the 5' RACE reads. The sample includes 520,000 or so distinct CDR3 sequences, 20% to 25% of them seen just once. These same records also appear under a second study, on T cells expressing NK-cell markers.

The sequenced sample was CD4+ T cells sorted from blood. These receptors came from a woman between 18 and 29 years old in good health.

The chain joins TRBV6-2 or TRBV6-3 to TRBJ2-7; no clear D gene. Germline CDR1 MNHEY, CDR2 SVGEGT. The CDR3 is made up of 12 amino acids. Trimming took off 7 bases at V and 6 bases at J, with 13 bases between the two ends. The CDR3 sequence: CASTDPLFEQYF. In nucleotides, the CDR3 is TGTGCCAGCACCGACCCCCTATTCGAGCAGTACTTC.

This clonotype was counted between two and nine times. CDR3 bases: TGCGCCAGCAGCCGCGCGGGCAGTCCCCACGAGCAGTACTTC. It encodes CASSRAGSPHEQYF. The chain recombines TRBV5-1 with TRBJ2-7; D is possibly TRBD2 (5 bases). Per germline, CDR1 SGHRS and CDR2 YFSETQ. The germline V and J ends were trimmed by 4 bases and 5 bases, with 16 bases remaining between them. This CDR3 region has 14 residues.

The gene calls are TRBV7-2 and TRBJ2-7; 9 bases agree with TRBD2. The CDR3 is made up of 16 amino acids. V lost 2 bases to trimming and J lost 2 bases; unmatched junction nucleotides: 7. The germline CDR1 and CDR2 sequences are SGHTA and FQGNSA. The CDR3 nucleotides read TGTGCCAGCAGCTTAACAGCGGGAGGAACCCCCTACGAGCAGTACTTC. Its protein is CASSLTAGGTPYEQYF.

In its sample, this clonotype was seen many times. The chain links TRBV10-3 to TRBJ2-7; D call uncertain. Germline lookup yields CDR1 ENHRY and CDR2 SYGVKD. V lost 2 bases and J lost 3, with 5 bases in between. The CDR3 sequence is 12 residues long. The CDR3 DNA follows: TGTGCCATCAGTGAGGGACGCTACGAGCAGTACTTC. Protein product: CAISEGRYEQYF.

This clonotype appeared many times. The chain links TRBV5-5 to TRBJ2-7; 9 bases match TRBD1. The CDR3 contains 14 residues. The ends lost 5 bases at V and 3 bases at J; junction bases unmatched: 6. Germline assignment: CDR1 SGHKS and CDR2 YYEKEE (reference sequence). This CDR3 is CASRSGQGFYEQYF. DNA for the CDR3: TGTGCCAGCAGGTCGGGACAGGGTTTCTACGAGCAGTACTTC.

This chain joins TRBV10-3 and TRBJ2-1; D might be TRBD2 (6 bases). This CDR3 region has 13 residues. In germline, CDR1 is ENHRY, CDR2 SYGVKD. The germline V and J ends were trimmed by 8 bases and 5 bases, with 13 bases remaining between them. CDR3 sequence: CAIAGTGDNEQFF. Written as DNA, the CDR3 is TGTGCCATCGCCGGGACTGGAGACAATGAGCAGTTCTTC.

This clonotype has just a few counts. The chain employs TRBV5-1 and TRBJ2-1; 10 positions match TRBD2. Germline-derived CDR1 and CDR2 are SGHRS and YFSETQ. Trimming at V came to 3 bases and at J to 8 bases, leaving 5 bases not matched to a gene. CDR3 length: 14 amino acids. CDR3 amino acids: CASSSTSGVYEQFF. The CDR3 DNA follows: TGCGCCAGCAGCTCAACTAGCGGGGTCTATGAGCAGTTCTTC.

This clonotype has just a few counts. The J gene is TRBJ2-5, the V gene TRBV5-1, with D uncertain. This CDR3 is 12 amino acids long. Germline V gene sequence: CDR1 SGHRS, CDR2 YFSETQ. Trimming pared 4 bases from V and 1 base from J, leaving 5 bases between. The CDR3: CASSEIQETQYF. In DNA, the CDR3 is TGCGCCAGCAGCGAAATCCAAGAGACCCAGTACTTC. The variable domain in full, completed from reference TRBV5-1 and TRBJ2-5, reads KAGVTQTPRYLIKTRGQQVTLSCSPISGHRSVSWYQQTPGQGLQFLFEYFSETQRNKGNFPGRFSGRQFSNSRSEMNVSTLELGDSALYLCASSEIQETQYFGPGTRLLVL.

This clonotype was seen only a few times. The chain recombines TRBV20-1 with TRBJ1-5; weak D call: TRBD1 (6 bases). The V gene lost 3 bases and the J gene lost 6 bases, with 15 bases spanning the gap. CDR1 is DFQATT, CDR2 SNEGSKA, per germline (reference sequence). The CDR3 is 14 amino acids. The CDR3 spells CSASGQGRGQPQHF. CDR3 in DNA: TGCAGTGCTAGCGGGCAGGGGCGGGGTCAGCCCCAGCATTTT.